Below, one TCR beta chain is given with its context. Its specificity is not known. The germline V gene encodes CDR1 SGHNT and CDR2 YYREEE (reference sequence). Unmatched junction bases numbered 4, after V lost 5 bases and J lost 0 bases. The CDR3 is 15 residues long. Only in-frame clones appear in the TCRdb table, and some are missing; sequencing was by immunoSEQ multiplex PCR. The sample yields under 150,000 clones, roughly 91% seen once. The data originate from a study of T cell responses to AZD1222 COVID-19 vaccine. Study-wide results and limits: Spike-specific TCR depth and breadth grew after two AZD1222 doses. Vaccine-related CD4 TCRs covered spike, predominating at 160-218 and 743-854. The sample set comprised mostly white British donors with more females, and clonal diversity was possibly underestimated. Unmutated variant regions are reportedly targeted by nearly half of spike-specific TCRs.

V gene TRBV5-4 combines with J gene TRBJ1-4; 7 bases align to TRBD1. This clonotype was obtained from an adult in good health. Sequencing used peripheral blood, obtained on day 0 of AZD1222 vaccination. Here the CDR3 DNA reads TGTGCCAGCAGACCGGGGACAGCAACTAATGAAAAACTGTTTTTT. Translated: CASRPGTATNEKLFF.